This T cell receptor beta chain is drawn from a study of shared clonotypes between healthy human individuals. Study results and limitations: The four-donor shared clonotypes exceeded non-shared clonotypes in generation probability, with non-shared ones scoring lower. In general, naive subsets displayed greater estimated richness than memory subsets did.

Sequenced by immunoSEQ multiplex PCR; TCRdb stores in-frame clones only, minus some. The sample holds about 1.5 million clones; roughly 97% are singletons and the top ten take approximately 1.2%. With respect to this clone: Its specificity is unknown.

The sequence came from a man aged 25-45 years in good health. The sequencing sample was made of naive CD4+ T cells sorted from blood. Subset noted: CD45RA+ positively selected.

The CDR3 here is CASSSSTSGANVLTF. The CDR3 nucleotides are TGTGCCAGCAGCTCTTCAACCTCTGGGGCCAACGTCCTGACTTTC. The chain combines TRBV5-4 with TRBJ2-6; D remains unclear. V gave up 3 bases and J gave up 0 bases, with 7 bases separating them. Germline CDR1 reads SGHNT; CDR2 reads YYREEE (reference sequence). The CDR3 contains 15 residues.